The rows below give T cell receptor beta chains drawn from one sample of a study of shared clonotypes between healthy human individuals. The data were produced by immunoSEQ multiplex PCR, yet TCRdb's version contains in-frame clones alone and is incomplete. Found here are millions of clones, roughly 94% of them singletons; the top ten hold 1.1%. Specimen: naive CD8+ T cells sorted from blood. All receptors come from a man between 18 and 35 years old in good health. Both conserved end residues are part of each CDR3. The D gene is left open where the match is weak. Size tells how often a clone was seen (once, few, many) or the class of an expanded clone, and some rows leave it out.

size	V	J	D	DNA	CDR3
NA	TRBV5-1	TRBJ2-7	TRBD1	TGCGCCAGCAGCACCGGGACAGGGGGCCCTCACATATACGAGCAGTACTTC	CASSTGTGGPHIYEQYF
NA	TRBV13	TRBJ1-1	NA	TGTGCCAGCAGCTTGGAGGGTTCAAACACTGAAGCTTTCTTT	CASSLEGSNTEAFF
NA	TRBV2	TRBJ2-1	TRBD2	TGTGCCAGCAGCGCCCTAGGAGCGGGAGGTTCCTACAATGAGCAGTTCTTC	CASSALGAGGSYNEQFF
NA	TRBV2	TRBJ2-7	TRBD1	TGTGCCACCCAGGGGGATGGTTACGAGCAGTACTTC	CATQGDGYEQYF
NA	TRBV28	TRBJ2-7	TRBD1	TGTGCCAGCAGTACCCGGGACAGGGCCTACGAGCAGTACTTC	CASSTRDRAYEQYF
NA	TRBV27	TRBJ2-2	TRBD2	TGTGCCAGCTCGGGGGAGGGCAACACCGGGGAGCTGTTTTTT	CASSGEGNTGELFF
NA	TRBV12-1	TRBJ1-1	NA	TGTGCCAGCAGCTTTTCGCCCGGGGGAGAGGAAGCTTTCTTT	CASSFSPGGEEAFF
NA	TRBV6-1	TRBJ2-7	NA	TGTGCCAGCAACCAAGGGCAGGGCTCTTTCGAGCAGTACTTC	CASNQGQGSFEQYF
NA	TRBV19	TRBJ1-1	NA	TGTGCCAGTAGATGGGGACGGATGAACACTGAAGCTTTCTTT	CASRWGRMNTEAFF
NA	TRBV27	TRBJ2-7	NA	TGTGCCAGCAGTTTATTCCAGTTCTACGAGCAGTACTTC	CASSLFQFYEQYF
NA	TRBV7-6	TRBJ2-7	NA	TGTGCCAGCAGCTTAGGGACAGCCTACGAGCAGTACTTC	CASSLGTAYEQYF
NA	TRBV11-2	TRBJ2-7	NA	TGTGCCAGCAGCTTAGGGGGTACTGGTTACGAGCAGTACTTC	CASSLGGTGYEQYF
NA	TRBV10-3	TRBJ2-7	NA	TGTGCCATCAGTGGACAGGATAACTACGAGCAGTACTTC	CAISGQDNYEQYF
NA	TRBV5-4	TRBJ2-7	NA	TGTGCCAGCAGCTCACCGGACTACTCCTACGAGCAGTACTTC	CASSSPDYSYEQYF
NA	TRBV7-8	TRBJ1-1	NA	TGTGCCAGCAGCTTCAATCTAATGAACACTGAAGCTTTCTTT	CASSFNLMNTEAFF
NA	TRBV7-6	TRBJ2-1	TRBD2	TGTGCCAGCAGCTTATCGATAGGGACTAGCGCGAATGAGCAGTTCTTC	CASSLSIGTSANEQFF
NA	TRBV10-1	TRBJ2-1	NA	TGCGCCAGCAGTGAGCCCAGGGACGGAAGCAACAATGAGCAGTTCTTC	CASSEPRDGSNNEQFF
NA	TRBV12-5	TRBJ2-2	NA	TGTGCGTCTAGGGGCACCGGGGAGCTGTTTTTT	CASRGTGELFF
NA	TRBV19	TRBJ1-2	NA	TGTGCCAGTAGCCTGGAGGGGGACTATGGCTACACCTTC	CASSLEGDYGYTF
NA	TRBV5-1	TRBJ2-7	TRBD2	TGCGCCAGCAGCGTGGGACTAGCGGGAGGCTACGAGCAGTACTTC	CASSVGLAGGYEQYF
once	TRBV10-3	TRBJ1-1	NA	TGTGCCATCAAGCGGGAAATGGACACTGAAGCTTTCTTT	CAIKREMDTEAFF
NA	TRBV28	TRBJ2-2	TRBD1	TGTGCCAGCAGTTTATATACAGGGGAAAACACCGGGGAGCTGTTTTTT	CASSLYTGENTGELFF
NA	TRBV7-9	TRBJ2-7	NA	TGTGCCAGCAGCCTAATACCAGGGGTCTGGGAGCAGTACTTC	CASSLIPGVWEQYF
NA	TRBV6-5	TRBJ2-7	NA	TGTGCCAGCAGCCCGGGATCCTACGAGCAGTACTTC	CASSPGSYEQYF
NA	TRBV19	TRBJ1-4	NA	TGTGCCAGTACCTCCCCGTGGACAACTAATGAAAAACTGTTTTTT	CASTSPWTTNEKLFF
NA	TRBV4-3	TRBJ2-2	NA	TGCGCCAGCAGCCAATACACAGGGAACACCGGGGAGCTGTTTTTT	CASSQYTGNTGELFF
NA	TRBV5-6	TRBJ2-1	TRBD2	TGTGCCAGCAGCTTGGAGGCGGGGGGGCCGTACAATGAGCAGTTCTTC	CASSLEAGGPYNEQFF
NA	TRBV10-1	TRBJ2-2	NA	TGCGCCAGCAGTGATGAAGAGAACACCGGGGAGCTGTTTTTT	CASSDEENTGELFF
NA	TRBV27	TRBJ2-7	TRBD2	TGTGCCAGCAGTTTACTGGTAGCGGGAGTCCTCTACGAGCAGTACTTC	CASSLLVAGVLYEQYF
few	TRBV28	TRBJ1-4	NA	TGTGCCAGCAGGCGTCAGGGAACTAATGAAAAACTGTTTTTT	CASRRQGTNEKLFF
NA	TRBV5-4	TRBJ2-2	NA	TGTGCCAGCACCTTAGGAGGGGCCGGGGAGCTGTTTTTT	CASTLGGAGELFF
NA	TRBV28	TRBJ2-1	TRBD2	TGTGCCAGCAGTCCTCGACTAGCGGGGGGATGGTGGCAGTTCTTC	CASSPRLAGGWWQFF
NA	TRBV10-1	TRBJ2-3	NA	TGCGCCAGCAGTCCCTTCTCTGTTACAGATACGCAGTATTTT	CASSPFSVTDTQYF
NA	TRBV7-9	TRBJ1-2	NA	TGTGCCAGCAGCTCCCCCTCCACGGCTTTCGGGGGCTACACCTTC	CASSSPSTAFGGYTF
NA	TRBV7-9	TRBJ1-4	NA	TGTGCCAGCAGCCCCTACGGGGCGGCTAATGAAAAACTGTTTTTT	CASSPYGAANEKLFF
NA	TRBV13	TRBJ2-1	TRBD2	TGTGCCAGCAGCGCCGAAGGACTAGCGGGGTCTAGCTCCTACAATGAGCAGTTCTTC	CASSAEGLAGSSSYNEQFF
NA	TRBV6-1	TRBJ2-2	NA	TGTGCCAGCAGTGTCCTTGACGGATTGAACACCGGGGAGCTGTTTTTT	CASSVLDGLNTGELFF
NA	TRBV5-4	TRBJ2-7	TRBD1	TGTGCCAGCAGCTACCTGACAGGGGGCTCCTACGAGCAGTACTTC	CASSYLTGGSYEQYF
NA	TRBV27	TRBJ1-1	NA	TGTGCCAGCAGACCCGGGACATTGAACACTGAAGCTTTCTTT	CASRPGTLNTEAFF
NA	TRBV7-9	TRBJ2-7	NA	TGTGCCAGCAGCTTAGGGGACGCAGCCTACGAGCAGTACTTC	CASSLGDAAYEQYF
NA	TRBV2	TRBJ2-5	TRBD1	TGTGCCAGCAGGGACAGGAACCAAGAGACCCAGTACTTC	CASRDRNQETQYF
NA	TRBV27	TRBJ2-7	TRBD1	TGTGCCAGCAGTTCCCCGACAGGGGTGGCTGGTAACGAGCAGTACTTC	CASSSPTGVAGNEQYF
NA	TRBV4-3	TRBJ2-1	NA	TGCGCCAGCAGCCCCTATACGGAAGACCACAATGAGCAGTTCTTC	CASSPYTEDHNEQFF
NA	TRBV10-3	TRBJ1-1	TRBD1	TGTGCCATCAGTGAGGGGACAGAGATGAGCACTGAAGCTTTCTTT	CAISEGTEMSTEAFF
NA	TRBV9	TRBJ2-5	TRBD2	TGTGCCAGCAGCTTACGCGGGAGGGGCCAGGAGACCCAGTACTTC	CASSLRGRGQETQYF
once	TRBV7-2	TRBJ1-2	NA	TGTGCCAGCAGCCCCGGGTCTAACTATGGCTACACCTTC	CASSPGSNYGYTF
once	TRBV7-9	TRBJ2-2	NA	TGTGCCAGCAGCCCCCCCGGAACCGGGGAGCTGTTTTTT	CASSPPGTGELFF
NA	TRBV29-1	TRBJ2-2	NA	TGCAGCGGCTGGGTAGGGGATTCCGGGGAGCTGTTTTTT	CSGWVGDSGELFF
NA	TRBV6-1	TRBJ1-5	NA	TGTGCCAGCAGTGAAGCATATTGGTCGGTAGATCAGCCCCAGCATTTT	CASSEAYWSVDQPQHF
once	TRBV4-1	TRBJ2-7	TRBD2	TGCGCCAGCAGCCAGGGGGGACTAGCGGGAGCGGTCGAGCAGTACTTC	CASSQGGLAGAVEQYF
NA	TRBV9	TRBJ2-7	NA	TGTGCCAGCAGCGAATCCGGGACTCTCTCCTACGAGCAGTACTTC	CASSESGTLSYEQYF
once	TRBV30	TRBJ2-7	NA	TGTGCCTGGAGTGTACCCGAGAACGATCCGACCTACGAGCAGTACTTC	CAWSVPENDPTYEQYF
NA	TRBV6-5	TRBJ1-2	NA	TGTGCCAGCCGGGAGCAGGGAGACTATGGCTACACCTTC	CASREQGDYGYTF
NA	TRBV5-6	TRBJ2-7	NA	TGTGCCAGCAGCGCGACTATCGAACAGGGCGGCACCTACGAGCAGTACTTC	CASSATIEQGGTYEQYF
NA	TRBV5-6	TRBJ2-5	NA	TGTGCCAGCAGCTGGGGCAGGTGGGACGAGACCCAGTACTTC	CASSWGRWDETQYF
NA	TRBV18	TRBJ2-7	TRBD1	TGTGCCAGCTCCCGAACCGGGACAGGGGCCTACGAGCAGTACTTC	CASSRTGTGAYEQYF
NA	TRBV7-8	TRBJ2-5	TRBD2	TGTGCCAGCAGCTTAGCACTAGCGGGAGTAGAGGAAGAGACCCAGTACTTC	CASSLALAGVEEETQYF